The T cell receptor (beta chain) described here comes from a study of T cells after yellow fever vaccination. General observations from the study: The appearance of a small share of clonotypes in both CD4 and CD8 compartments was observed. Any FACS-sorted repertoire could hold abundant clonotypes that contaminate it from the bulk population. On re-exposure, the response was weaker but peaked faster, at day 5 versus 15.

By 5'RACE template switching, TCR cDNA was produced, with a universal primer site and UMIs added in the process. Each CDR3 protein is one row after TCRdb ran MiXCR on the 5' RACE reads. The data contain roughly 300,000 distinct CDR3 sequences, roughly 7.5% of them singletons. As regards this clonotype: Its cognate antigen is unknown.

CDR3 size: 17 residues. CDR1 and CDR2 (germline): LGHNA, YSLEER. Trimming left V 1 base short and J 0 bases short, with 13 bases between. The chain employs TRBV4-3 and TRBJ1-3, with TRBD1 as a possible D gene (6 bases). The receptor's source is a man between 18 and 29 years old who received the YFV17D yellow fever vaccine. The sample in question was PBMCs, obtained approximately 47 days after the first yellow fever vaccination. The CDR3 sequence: CASSQAEDSLSGNTIYF. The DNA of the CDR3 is TGCGCCAGCAGCCAAGCCGAGGACAGCCTCTCTGGAAACACCATATATTTT.